The T cell receptor (beta chain) described here comes from a study of shared clonotypes between healthy human individuals. Naive CD8 cells, CD45RO-negative and positively selected for CCR7, excluded terminally differentiated effector memory CD45RA+ cells. Evenly divided among several immunoSEQ plates was the genomic DNA of each subset. Data came from immunoSEQ multiplex PCR; TCRdb stores just in-frame clones and leaves some out. The sample holds about 2 million clones, about 94% seen once. The germline CDR1 and CDR2 sequences are SGHRS and YFSETQ. Between the trimmed V and J ends, which lost 1 base and 0 bases, there was a span of 16 bases. The CDR3 spans 17 residues.

V is TRBV5-1 and J is TRBJ1-2; D is perhaps TRBD1 (5 bases). The material sequenced was naive CD8+ T cells sorted from blood. The TCR was taken from a man aged 18 to 30 in good health. Here the CDR3 DNA reads TGCGCCAGCAGCTTGACGACAGCGGCGGGAGCTAACTATGGCTACACCTTC. Protein: CASSLTTAAGANYGYTF.